The T cell receptor beta chain described here comes from a study of T cells in Graves' hyperthyroidism and ophthalmopathy. Details on this clonotype: The antigen remains undetermined.

The CDR3 totals 15 residues. In germline, CDR1 is SEHNR, CDR2 FQNEAQ (reference sequence). V gave up 5 bases and J gave up 5 bases; unmatched junction bases: 9. Study-level points and caveats: Before onset, ophthalmopathy was predicted by the model a median about 6.2 months earlier.

Uncontrolled infection, other autoimmune disease, pregnancy or lactation disqualified patients from enrolment. Researchers took RNA transcripts and amplified the TCR beta CDR3 regions from them. Carried out on the TCR CDR3, a first-round RT-PCR used the HTBI primer set. TCRdb ran MiXCR on the multiplex PCR reads and lists one entry per CDR3 protein. The sample lists around 700,000 distinct CDR3 sequences, roughly a third occurring once. This TCR came from a woman in her thirties or forties with Graves' hyperthyroidism. The V gene is TRBV7-9, the J gene TRBJ2-5; TRBD1 agrees at 9 bases. Material for sequencing was blood. The CDR3 region is CASSHRDRAAETQYF. CDR3 nucleotides: TGTGCCAGCAGCCACCGGGACAGGGCGGCGGAGACCCAGTACTTC.